Below, one T cell receptor (beta chain) is given with its context. Its cognate antigen is unknown. These data belong to a study of CD8 T cells in Susac syndrome. Across the study: Patients with Susac syndrome were, at the time of blood collection, therapy-naive, maintained on corticosteroids, or maintained on intravenous immunoglobulin alone. Overall study results and limits: The peak of CD8+ clonal expansion in Susac was seen in TEMRA cells and active patients.

The germline V gene encodes CDR1 SGHAT and CDR2 FQDESV (reference sequence). V was trimmed by 0 bases and J by 3 bases, leaving 5 bases between them. CDR3 length: 13 amino acids. Diagnostic criteria for definite or probable disease, in their recently defined form, were met by the patients with Susac syndrome. It was with random hexamers that about 0.45 to 1 ug RNA was reverse transcribed. Amplification of the TCR beta CDR3 was carried out by immunoSEQ multiplex PCR, which spanned a total of 54 Vbeta and 13 Jbeta segments. TCRdb ran MiXCR on the immunoSEQ multiplex PCR reads and lists one entry per CDR3 protein. The profile shows around 90,000 distinct CDR3 sequences, roughly 95% of them singletons.

The chain carries TRBV11-1 and TRBJ2-5; D is unresolved. The clonotype originates from a human donor with Susac syndrome. The sequenced sample was CD8+ T cells from PBMCs. The CDR3 region has the DNA TGTGCCAGCAGCTTAGCCGAGGAAGAGACCCAGTACTTC. Its protein is CASSLAEEETQYF.